Listed below are T cell receptor beta chains from one sample, sequenced in a study of blood T cell repertoires in COVID-19. Libraries were prepared by immunoSEQ multiplex PCR; TCRdb keeps only in-frame clonotypes and omits some of them. The sample consists of about 120,000 clones, roughly 84% of them appearing once. The sequenced sample consisted of peripheral blood. The source of these receptors is a man aged 55 to 70 with acute or convalescent COVID-19. The CDR3 runs from the conserved cysteine through the conserved F or W. Only some rows state a clone size, as once, few, many or a class for expanded clones.

v_gene | abundance | CDR3aa
TRBV18 | . | CASSPLRQGLTNEKLFF
TRBV11-2 | . | CASSVQGAKDTQYF
TRBV5-4 | once | CASSLRSTDTQYF
TRBV28 | once | CASSSTGGLTYEQYF
TRBV7-2 | few | CASSSGWTGELFF
TRBV3-1/TRBV3-2 | . | CASSQDFDSGELFF
TRBV7-9 | . | CASRRENEQFF
TRBV5-6 | . | CASSQFRVHYEQYF
TRBV5-8 | . | CASSAPGLAGEQYF
TRBV7-2 | . | CASSKTWGPYEQYF
TRBV11-3 | . | CASREGGTDTQYF
TRBV7-8 | . | CASSMDTHTDTQYF
TRBV5-1 | once | CASSQGQGAQETQYF
TRBV28 | . | CASSSPSRGGNQPQHF
TRBV27 | many | CASSLDRVASEKLFF
TRBV28 | few | CASTRGGAQYF
TRBV20-1 | . | CSASEPRSSYEQYF
TRBV5-5 | . | CASSRPRGIDTEAFF
TRBV9 | . | CASSPRGDRAHEQYF
TRBV11-2 | . | CASSLPRGSGYTF
TRBV24-1 | . | CATSDIGPSGSQYF
TRBV7-6 | . | CASSLADGVTDTQYF
TRBV6-6 | . | CASTTSGRSYNEQFF
TRBV19 | . | CASTGGVNTGELFF
TRBV18 | . | CASSPGQDQPQHF
TRBV30 | . | CAWEGATTEAFF
TRBV4-1 | . | CASSQAEGVETQYF
TRBV28 | . | CASSLLAVSYEQYF
TRBV3-1/TRBV3-2 | . | CASSQDRRQPQHF
TRBV2 | . | CASSNSIRGDPYEQYF
TRBV18 | . | CASSPLGDTRGNEQFF
TRBV18 | . | CASSPGTGDTGELFF
TRBV18 | . | CASSPPLAGADTQYF
TRBV18 | . | CASSPGEETQYF
TRBV24-1 | once | CATSDSRVGDNQPQHF